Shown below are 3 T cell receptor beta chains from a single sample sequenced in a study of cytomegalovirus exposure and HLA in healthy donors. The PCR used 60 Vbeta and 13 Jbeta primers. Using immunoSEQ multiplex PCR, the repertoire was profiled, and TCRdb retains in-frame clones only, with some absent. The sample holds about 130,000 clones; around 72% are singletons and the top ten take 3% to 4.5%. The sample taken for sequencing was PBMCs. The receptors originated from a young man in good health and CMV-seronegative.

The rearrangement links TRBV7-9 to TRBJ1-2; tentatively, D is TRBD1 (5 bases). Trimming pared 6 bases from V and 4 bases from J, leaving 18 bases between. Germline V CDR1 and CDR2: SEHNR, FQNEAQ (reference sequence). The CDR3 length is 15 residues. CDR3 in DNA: TGTGCCAGCAGTCAGCAGGGAAGAAGGGGCTATGGCTACACCTTC. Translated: CASSQQGRRGYGYTF.

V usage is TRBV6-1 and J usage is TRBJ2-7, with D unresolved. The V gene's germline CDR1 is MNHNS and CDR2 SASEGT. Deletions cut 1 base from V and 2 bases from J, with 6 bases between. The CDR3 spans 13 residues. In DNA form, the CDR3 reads TGTGCCAGCAGTGAAGGGCCCGCCTACGAGCAGTACTTC. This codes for CASSEGPAYEQYF.

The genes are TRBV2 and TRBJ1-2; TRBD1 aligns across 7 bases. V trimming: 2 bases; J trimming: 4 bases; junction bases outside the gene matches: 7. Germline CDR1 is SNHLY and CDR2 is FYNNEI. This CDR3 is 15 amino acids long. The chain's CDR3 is CASSETTGVFYGYTF. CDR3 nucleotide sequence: TGTGCCAGCAGTGAAACTACAGGGGTTTTCTATGGCTACACCTTC.